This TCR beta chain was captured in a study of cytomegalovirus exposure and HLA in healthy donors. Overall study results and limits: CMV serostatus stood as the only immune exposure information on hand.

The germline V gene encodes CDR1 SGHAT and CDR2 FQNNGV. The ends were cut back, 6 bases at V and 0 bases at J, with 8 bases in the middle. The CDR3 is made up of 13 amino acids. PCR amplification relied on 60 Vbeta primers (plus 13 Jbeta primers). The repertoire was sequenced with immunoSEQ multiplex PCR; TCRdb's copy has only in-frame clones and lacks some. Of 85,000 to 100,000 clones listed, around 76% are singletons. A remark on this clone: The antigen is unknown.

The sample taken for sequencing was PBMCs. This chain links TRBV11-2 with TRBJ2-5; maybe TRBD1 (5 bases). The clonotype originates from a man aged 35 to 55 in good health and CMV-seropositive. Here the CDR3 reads CASRTENQETQYF. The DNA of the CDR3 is TGTGCCAGCAGGACAGAGAACCAAGAGACCCAGTACTTC.